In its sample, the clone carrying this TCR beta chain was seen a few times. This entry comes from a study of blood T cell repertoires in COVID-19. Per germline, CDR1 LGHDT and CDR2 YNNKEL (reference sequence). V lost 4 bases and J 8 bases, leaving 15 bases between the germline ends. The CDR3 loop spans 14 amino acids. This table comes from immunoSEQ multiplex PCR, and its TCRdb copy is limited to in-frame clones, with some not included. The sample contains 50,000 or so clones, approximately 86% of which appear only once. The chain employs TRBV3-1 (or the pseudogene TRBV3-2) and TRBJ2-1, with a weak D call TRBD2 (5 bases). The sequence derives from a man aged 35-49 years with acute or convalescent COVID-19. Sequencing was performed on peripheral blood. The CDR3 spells CASSPEDWRDEQFF. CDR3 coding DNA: TGTGCCAGCAGCCCGGAGGACTGGCGAGATGAGCAGTTCTTC.